Listed here is a single T cell receptor beta chain. Its matching antigen is unknown. The data belong to a study of tumor and adjacent non-tumor tissue in lung cancer. Study-level information: On average, productive TCRbeta reads reached about 4 million per sample. Study findings and constraints: Higher tumor TCR diversity was associated with shorter survival. Significantly higher TCR diversity was found in tumor than normal lung.

RNA was extracted from bulk tissue without any cell sorting. The CDR3 length is 13 residues. Per germline, CDR1 MNHEY and CDR2 SVGEGT. The V gene lost 8 bases and the J gene lost 5 bases, with 12 bases spanning the gap. Three rounds of nested PCR, following a modified ARM-PCR protocol, produced the TCRbeta library. Each CDR3 protein is one row after TCRdb ran MiXCR on the multiplex PCR reads. Here the sample spans under 250,000 distinct CDR3 sequences, 71% being singletons. Sequences were obtained from lung tumor tissue. The gene calls are TRBV6-2 or TRBV6-3 and TRBJ2-2; D may be TRBD1 or TRBD2 (5 bases each). The TCR comes from a man aged 60 to 75 with non-small cell lung cancer. CDR3 DNA: TGTGCCAGCCGCGCAGGGAGTACCGGGGAGCTGTTTTTT. Its protein is CASRAGSTGELFF.